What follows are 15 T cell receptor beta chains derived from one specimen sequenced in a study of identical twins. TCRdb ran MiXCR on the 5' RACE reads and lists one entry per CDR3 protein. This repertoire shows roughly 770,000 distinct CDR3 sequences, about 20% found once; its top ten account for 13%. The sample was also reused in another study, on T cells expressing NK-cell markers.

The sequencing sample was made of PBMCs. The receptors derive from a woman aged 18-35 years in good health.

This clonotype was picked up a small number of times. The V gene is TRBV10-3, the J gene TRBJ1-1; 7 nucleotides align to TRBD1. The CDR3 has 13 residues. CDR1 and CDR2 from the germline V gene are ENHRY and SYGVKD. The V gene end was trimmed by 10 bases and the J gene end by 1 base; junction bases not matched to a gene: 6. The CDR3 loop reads CATSGGSNTEAFF. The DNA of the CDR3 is TGTGCCACCTCAGGGGGATCGAACACTGAAGCTTTCTTT.

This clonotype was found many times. In nucleotides, the CDR3 is TGTGCCAGCACTTTCAACGGATTTAACTATGGCTACACCTTC. This encodes CASTFNGFNYGYTF. The rearrangement uses TRBV12-3 or TRBV12-4 and TRBJ1-2; D call uncertain. Trimming took off 7 bases at V and 1 base at J, with 13 bases between the two ends. The CDR3 loop spans 14 amino acids.

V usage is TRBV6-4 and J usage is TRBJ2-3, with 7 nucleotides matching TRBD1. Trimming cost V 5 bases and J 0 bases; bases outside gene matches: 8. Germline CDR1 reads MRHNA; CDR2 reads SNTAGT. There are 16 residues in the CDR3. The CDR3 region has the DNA TGTGCCAGCAGTCCAAGAGGGACAGTTAGCACAGATACGCAGTATTTT. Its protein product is CASSPRGTVSTDTQYF.

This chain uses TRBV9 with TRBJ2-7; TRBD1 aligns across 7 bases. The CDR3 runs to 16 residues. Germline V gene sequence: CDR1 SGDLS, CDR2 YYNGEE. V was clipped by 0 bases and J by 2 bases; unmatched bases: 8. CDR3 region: CASSVGVTGFTYEQYF. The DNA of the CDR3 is TGTGCCAGCAGCGTAGGGGTGACAGGGTTCACCTACGAGCAGTACTTC.

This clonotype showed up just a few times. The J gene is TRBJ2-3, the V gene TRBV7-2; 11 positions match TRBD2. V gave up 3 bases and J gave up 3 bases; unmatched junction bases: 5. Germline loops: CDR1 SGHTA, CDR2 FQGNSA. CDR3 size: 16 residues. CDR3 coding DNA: TGTGCCAGCAGCTTTTGGATAGCGGGAGGGACAGATACGCAGTATTTT. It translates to CASSFWIAGGTDTQYF.

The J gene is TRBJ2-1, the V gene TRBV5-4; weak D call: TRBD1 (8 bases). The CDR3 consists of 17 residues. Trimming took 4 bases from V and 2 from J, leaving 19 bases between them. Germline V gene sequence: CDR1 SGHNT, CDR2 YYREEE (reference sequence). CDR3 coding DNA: TGTGCCAGCAGCGGGGGGGACAGGCCTTTTACCTACAATGAGCAGTTCTTC. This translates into CASSGGDRPFTYNEQFF.

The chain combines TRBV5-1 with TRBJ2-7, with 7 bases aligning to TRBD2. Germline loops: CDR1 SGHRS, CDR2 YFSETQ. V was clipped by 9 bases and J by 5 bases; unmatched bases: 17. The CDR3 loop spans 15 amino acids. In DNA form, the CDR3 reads TGCGCCACCAGAGGGGACGGGAGCGGGGTGAACGAGCAGTACTTC. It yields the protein CATRGDGSGVNEQYF.

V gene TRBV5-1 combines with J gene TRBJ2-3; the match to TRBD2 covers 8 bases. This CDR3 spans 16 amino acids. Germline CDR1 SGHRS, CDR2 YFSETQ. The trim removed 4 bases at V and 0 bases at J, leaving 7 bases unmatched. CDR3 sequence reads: CASSLRTSPSTDTQYF. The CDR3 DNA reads TGCGCCAGCAGCCTCCGGACTAGCCCTAGCACAGATACGCAGTATTTT.

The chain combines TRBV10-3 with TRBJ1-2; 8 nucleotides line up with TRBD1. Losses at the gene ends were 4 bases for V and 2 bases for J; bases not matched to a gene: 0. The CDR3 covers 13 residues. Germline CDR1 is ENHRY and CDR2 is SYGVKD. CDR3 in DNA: TGTGCCATCAGTGGGACAGGGAACTATGGCTACACCTTC. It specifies CAISGTGNYGYTF.

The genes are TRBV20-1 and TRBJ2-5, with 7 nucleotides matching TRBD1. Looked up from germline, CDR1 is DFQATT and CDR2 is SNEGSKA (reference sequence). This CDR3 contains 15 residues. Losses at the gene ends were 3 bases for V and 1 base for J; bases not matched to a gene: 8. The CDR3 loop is CSARGTGAIQETQYF. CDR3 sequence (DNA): TGCAGTGCTAGGGGAACAGGGGCAATCCAAGAGACCCAGTACTTC.

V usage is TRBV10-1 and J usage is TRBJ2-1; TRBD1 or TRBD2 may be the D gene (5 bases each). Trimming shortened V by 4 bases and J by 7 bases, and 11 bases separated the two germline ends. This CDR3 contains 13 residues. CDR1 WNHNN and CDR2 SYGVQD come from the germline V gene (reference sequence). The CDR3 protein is CASSVAGTNEQFF. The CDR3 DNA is TGCGCCAGCAGTGTCGCAGGGACGAATGAGCAGTTCTTC.

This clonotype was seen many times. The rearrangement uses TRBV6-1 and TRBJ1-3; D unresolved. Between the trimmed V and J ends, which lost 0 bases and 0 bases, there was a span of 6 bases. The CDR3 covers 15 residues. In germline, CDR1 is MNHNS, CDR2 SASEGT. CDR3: CASSEAWGSGNTIYF. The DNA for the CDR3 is TGTGCCAGCAGTGAAGCATGGGGCTCTGGAAACACCATATATTTT.

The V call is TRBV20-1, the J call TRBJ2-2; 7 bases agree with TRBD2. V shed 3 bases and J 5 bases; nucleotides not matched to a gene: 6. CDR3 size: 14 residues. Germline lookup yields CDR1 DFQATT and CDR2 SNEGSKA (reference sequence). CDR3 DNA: TGCAGTGCTAGGCACGGGACTATTACCGGGGAGCTGTTTTTT. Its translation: CSARHGTITGELFF.

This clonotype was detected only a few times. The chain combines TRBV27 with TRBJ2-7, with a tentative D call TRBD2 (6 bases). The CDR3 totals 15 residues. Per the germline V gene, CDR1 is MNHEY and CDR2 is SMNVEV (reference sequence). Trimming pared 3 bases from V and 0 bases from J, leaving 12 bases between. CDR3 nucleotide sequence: TGTGCCAGCAGTTTTGATCGGACTACCTCCTACGAGCAGTACTTC. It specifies CASSFDRTTSYEQYF.

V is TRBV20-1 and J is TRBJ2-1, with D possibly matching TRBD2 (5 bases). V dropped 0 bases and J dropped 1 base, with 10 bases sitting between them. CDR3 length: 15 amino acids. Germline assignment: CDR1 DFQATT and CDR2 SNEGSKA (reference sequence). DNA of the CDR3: TGCAGTGCTAGAGATCATCGGGGATCCTACAATGAGCAGTTCTTC. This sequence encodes CSARDHRGSYNEQFF.